This record covers a single T cell receptor (beta chain). The method was immunoSEQ multiplex PCR; TCRdb's version includes in-frame clones alone and lacks a portion of them. The table includes 150,000 to 200,000 clones, 80% to 95% detected once. This sample stems from a study of T cell responses to AZD1222 COVID-19 vaccine. The ends were cut back, 1 base at V and 4 bases at J, with 10 bases in the middle. The CDR3 spans 14 residues. Germline loops: CDR1 SEHNR, CDR2 FQNEAQ (reference sequence). The chain uses TRBV7-9 and TRBJ1-1; unclear D gene. Sequenced material: peripheral blood, taken on day 0 of AZD1222 vaccination. This clonotype originated in an adult in good health. The CDR3 DNA sequence: TGTGCCAGCAGCTTAGGGTCCTCGGGCACTGAAGCTTTCTTT. Amino acids: CASSLGSSGTEAFF.